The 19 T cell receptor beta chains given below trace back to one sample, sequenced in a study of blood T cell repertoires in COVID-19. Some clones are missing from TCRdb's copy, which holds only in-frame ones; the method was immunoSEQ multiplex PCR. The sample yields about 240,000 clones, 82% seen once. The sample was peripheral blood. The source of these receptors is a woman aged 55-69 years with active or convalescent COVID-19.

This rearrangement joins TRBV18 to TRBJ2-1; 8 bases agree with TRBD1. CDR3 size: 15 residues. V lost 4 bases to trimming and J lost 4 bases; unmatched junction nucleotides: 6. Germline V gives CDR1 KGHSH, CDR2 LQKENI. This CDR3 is CASSRAGQEYNEQFF. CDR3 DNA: TGTGCCAGCTCACGGGCGGGACAGGAATACAATGAGCAGTTCTTC.

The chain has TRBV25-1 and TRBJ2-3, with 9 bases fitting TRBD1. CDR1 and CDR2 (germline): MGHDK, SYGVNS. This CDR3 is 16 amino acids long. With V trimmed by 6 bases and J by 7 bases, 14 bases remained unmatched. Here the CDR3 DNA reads TGTGCCAGCAGGGGCCGTGTGACAGGGGGGCGGAATACGCAGTATTTT. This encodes CASRGRVTGGRNTQYF.

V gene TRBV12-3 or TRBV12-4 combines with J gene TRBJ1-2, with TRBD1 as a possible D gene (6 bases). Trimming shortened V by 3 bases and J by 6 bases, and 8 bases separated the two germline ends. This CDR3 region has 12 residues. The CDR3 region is CASSFRGNGYTF. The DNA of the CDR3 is TGTGCCAGCAGTTTCAGGGGCAATGGCTACACCTTC.

The CDR3, as DNA: TGTGCCAGCAGGGGACAGGGGGGCACTGAAGCTTTCTTT. Its translation: CASRGQGGTEAFF. J is TRBJ1-1 and V is TRBV2, with 11 nucleotides matching TRBD1. The CDR3 has 13 amino acids. From germline, CDR1 is SNHLY and CDR2 FYNNEI. Trimming at V came to 6 bases and at J to 4 bases, leaving 1 base not matched to a gene.

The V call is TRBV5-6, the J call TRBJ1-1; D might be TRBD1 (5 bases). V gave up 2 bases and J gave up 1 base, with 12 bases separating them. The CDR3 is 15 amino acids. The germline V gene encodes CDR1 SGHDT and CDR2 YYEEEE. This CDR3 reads CASSLRTRGNTEAFF. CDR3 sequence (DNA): TGTGCCAGCAGCTTACGGACAAGGGGGAACACTGAAGCTTTCTTT. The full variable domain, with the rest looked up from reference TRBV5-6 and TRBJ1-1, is DAGVTQSPTHLIKTRGQQVTLRCSPKSGHDTVSWYQQALGQGPQFIFQYYEEEERQRGNFPDRFSGHQFPNYSSELNVNALLLGDSALYLCASSLRTRGNTEAFFGQGTRLTVV.

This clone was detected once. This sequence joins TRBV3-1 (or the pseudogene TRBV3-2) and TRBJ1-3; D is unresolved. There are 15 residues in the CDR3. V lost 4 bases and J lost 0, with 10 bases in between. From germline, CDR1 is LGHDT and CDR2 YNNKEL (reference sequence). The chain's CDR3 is CASSPPGSSGNTIYF. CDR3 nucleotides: TGTGCCAGCAGCCCACCGGGGTCCTCTGGAAACACCATATATTTT.

CDR3 in DNA: TGCGCCAGCAGCCAAGATCAAAGGGGGCCGTTCCCCTATGGCTACACCTTC. This encodes CASSQDQRGPFPYGYTF. The chain is built from TRBV4-1 and TRBJ1-2, with 7 bases lining up with TRBD1. With V trimmed by 0 bases and J by 4 bases, 11 bases remained unmatched. CDR3 length: 17 amino acids. In germline, CDR1 is MGHRA, CDR2 YSYEKL.

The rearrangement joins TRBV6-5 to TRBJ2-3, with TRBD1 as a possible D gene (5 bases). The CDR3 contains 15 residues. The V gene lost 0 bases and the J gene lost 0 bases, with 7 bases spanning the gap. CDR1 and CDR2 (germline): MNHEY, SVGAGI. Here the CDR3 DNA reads TGTGCCAGCAGTTACTCGGCAGGGAGCACAGATACGCAGTATTTT. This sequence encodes CASSYSAGSTDTQYF.

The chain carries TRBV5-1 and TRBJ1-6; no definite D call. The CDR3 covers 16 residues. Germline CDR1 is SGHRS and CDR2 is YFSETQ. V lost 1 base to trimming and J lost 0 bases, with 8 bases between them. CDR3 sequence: CASSLQAFSYNSPLHF. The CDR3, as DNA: TGCGCCAGCAGCTTGCAGGCCTTCTCCTATAATTCACCCCTCCACTTT. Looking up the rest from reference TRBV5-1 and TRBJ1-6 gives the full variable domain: KAGVTQTPRYLIKTRGQQVTLSCSPISGHRSVSWYQQTPGQGLQFLFEYFSETQRNKGNFPGRFSGRQFSNSRSEMNVSTLELGDSALYLCASSLQAFSYNSPLHFGNGTRLTVT.

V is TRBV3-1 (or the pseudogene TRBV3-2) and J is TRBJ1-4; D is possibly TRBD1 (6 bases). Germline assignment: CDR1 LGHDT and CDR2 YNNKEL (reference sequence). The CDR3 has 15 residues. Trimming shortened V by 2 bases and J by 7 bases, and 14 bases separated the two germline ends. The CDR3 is CASSQTANRVEKLFF. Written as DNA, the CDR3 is TGTGCCAGCAGCCAAACGGCAAACAGGGTTGAAAAACTGTTTTTT.

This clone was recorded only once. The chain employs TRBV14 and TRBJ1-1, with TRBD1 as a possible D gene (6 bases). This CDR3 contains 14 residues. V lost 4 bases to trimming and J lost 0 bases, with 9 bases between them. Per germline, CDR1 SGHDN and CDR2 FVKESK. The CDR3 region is CASSRTAMNTEAFF. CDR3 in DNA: TGTGCCAGCAGCCGGACAGCGATGAACACTGAAGCTTTCTTT.

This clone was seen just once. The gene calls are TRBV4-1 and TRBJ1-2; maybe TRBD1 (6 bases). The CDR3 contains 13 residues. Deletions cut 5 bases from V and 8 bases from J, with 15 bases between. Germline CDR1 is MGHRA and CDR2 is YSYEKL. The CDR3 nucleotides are TGCGCCAGCAGCTCAACAGGGTTGTTCGGCTACACCTTC. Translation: CASSSTGLFGYTF.

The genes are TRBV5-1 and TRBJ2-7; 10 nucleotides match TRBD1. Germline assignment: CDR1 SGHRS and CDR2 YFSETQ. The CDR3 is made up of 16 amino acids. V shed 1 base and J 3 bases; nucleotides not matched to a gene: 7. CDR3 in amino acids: CASSLYPGQGLYEQYF. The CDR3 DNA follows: TGCGCCAGCAGCTTGTACCCGGGACAGGGGCTCTACGAGCAGTACTTC.

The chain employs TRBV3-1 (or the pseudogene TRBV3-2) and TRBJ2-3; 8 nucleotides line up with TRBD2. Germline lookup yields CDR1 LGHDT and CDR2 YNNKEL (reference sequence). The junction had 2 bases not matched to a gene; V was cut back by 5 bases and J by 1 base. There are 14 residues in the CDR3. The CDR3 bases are TGTGCCAGCAGCTCGGGGGGGGGCACAGATACGCAGTATTTT. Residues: CASSSGGGTDTQYF.

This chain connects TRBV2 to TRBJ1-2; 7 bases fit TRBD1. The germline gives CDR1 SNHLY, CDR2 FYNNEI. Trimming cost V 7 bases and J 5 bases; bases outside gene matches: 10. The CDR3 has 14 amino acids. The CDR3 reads CASTLLTGSYGYTF. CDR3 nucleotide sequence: TGTGCCAGCACCCTGCTGACAGGGTCTTATGGCTACACCTTC.

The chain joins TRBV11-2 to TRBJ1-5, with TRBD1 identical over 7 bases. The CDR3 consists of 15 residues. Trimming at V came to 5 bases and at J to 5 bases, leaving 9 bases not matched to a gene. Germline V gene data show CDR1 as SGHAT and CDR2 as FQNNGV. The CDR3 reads CASSGNDRVDQPQHF. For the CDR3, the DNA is TGTGCCAGCAGCGGAAATGACAGGGTGGATCAGCCCCAGCATTTT.

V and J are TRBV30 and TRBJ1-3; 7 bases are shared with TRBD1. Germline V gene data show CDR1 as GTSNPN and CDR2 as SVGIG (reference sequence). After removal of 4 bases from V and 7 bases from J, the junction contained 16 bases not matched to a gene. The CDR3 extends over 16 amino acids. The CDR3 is CAWKSDRTASRNTIYF. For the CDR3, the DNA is TGTGCCTGGAAGTCGGACAGGACCGCCTCGCGGAACACCATATATTTT.

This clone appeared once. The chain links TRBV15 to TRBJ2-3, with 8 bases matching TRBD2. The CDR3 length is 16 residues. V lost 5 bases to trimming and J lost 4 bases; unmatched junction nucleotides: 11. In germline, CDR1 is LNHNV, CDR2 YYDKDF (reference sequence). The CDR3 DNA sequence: TGTGCCACCAGCGGAGGCGGACTAGCTTATTCAGATACGCAGTATTTT. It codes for CATSGGGLAYSDTQYF.

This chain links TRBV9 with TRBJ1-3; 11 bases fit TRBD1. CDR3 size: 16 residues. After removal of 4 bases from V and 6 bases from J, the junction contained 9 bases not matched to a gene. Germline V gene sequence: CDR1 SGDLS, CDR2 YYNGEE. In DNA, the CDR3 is TGTGCCAGCAGCCCAACCAGGACAGGGGGCATAAACACCATATATTTT. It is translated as CASSPTRTGGINTIYF.